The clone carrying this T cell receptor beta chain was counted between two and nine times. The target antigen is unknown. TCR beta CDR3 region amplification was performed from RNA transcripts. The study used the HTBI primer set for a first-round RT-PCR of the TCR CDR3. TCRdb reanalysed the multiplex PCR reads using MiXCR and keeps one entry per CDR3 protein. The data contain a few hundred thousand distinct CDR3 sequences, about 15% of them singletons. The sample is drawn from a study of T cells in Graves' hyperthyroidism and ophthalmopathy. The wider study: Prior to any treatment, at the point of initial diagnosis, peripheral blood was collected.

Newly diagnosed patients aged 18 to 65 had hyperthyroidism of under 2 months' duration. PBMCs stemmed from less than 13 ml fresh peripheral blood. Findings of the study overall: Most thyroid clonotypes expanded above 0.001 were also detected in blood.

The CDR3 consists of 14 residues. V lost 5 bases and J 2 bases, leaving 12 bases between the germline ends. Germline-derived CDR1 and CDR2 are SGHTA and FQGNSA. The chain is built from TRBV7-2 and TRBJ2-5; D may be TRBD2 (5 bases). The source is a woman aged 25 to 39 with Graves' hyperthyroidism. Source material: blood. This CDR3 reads CASSASGLQETQYF. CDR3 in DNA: TGTGCCAGCAGCGCCTCCGGACTGCAAGAGACCCAGTACTTC.